A single sample is the source of the 27 T cell receptor beta chains below, sequenced in a study of blood T cell repertoires in COVID-19 (TCRdb year 2020). Library creation used the immunoSEQ multiplex PCR assay. The source is immuneACCESS, and TCRdb retained only in-frame sequences with V and J called. Part of the clones is not carried over; for the studies checked, unresolved V genes explain less than half of this, and the remainder is unexplained. Across this sample there are some 150,000 clones, with just over 85% seen only once. Around 3.5% of the sample is taken by the ten largest. Sequenced material: peripheral blood. The receptors stem from a man between 65 and 85 years old with acute or convalescent COVID-19.

This chain connects TRBV19 to TRBJ1-5; D call uncertain. Germline CDR1 and CDR2: LNHDA and SQIVND (reference sequence). Trimming removed 4 bases from V and 6 bases from J, with 16 bases in between. The length of the CDR3 is 15 residues. The CDR3 bases are TGTGCCAGTAGTACCTACAGATCGCCGAGTCAGCCCCAGCATTTT. This sequence encodes CASSTYRSPSQPQHF.

This clone occurred many times. The genes are TRBV29-1 and TRBJ2-7; possibly TRBD1 for D (6 bases). Trimming pared 8 bases from V and 1 base from J, leaving 21 bases between. Germline lookup yields CDR1 SQVTM and CDR2 ANQGSEA. The CDR3 is made up of 15 amino acids. DNA of the CDR3: TGCAGCCAGGGACATTCTCACGGGAAGTCCTACGAGCAGTACTTC. The encoded protein is CSQGHSHGKSYEQYF.

V is TRBV7-2 and J is TRBJ2-7; TRBD1 agrees at 7 bases. V lost 1 base and J lost 4; bases outside the gene matches: 4. The germline CDR1 and CDR2 sequences are SGHTA and FQGNSA. This CDR3 is built from 14 residues. The CDR3 region is CASSLGGQRYEQYF. CDR3 bases: TGTGCCAGCAGCTTAGGGGGACAGCGATACGAGCAGTACTTC.

The sample holds a few counts of this clone. The rearrangement links TRBV7-2 to TRBJ2-7, with TRBD2 matching over 10 bases. This CDR3 comprises 15 residues. V shed 5 bases and J 3 bases; nucleotides not matched to a gene: 7. Germline CDR1 SGHTA, CDR2 FQGNSA. The CDR3 sequence is CASSPRAGGHYEQYF. In nucleotides, the CDR3 is TGTGCCAGCAGCCCCCGAGCGGGAGGGCACTACGAGCAGTACTTC.

This rearrangement joins TRBV6-2 or TRBV6-3 to TRBJ2-7; D gene unclear. V lost 9 bases and J lost 0, with 18 bases in between. The V gene's germline CDR1 is MNHEY and CDR2 SVGEGT. CDR3 length: 15 amino acids. CDR3 sequence: CARSGRGIFSYEQYF. CDR3 sequence (DNA): TGTGCCAGAAGTGGCCGCGGTATCTTCTCCTACGAGCAGTACTTC.

The V and J genes are TRBV18 and TRBJ2-5; D unresolved. The germline CDR1 and CDR2 sequences are KGHSH and LQKENI. The CDR3 totals 12 residues. Trimming took 0 bases from V and 7 from J, leaving 6 bases between them. The CDR3 nucleotides are TGTGCCAGCTCACCACCCAATAGGACCCAGTACTTC. Its protein is CASSPPNRTQYF.

The V and J genes are TRBV24-1 and TRBJ2-5; tentative D call: TRBD1 (6 bases). Looked up from germline, CDR1 is KGHDR and CDR2 is SFDVKD. Trimming left V 3 bases short and J 4 bases short, with 11 bases between. This CDR3 has 14 residues. CDR3 sequence reads: CATSDPDRPETQYF. DNA of the CDR3: TGTGCCACCAGTGATCCCGACAGGCCAGAGACCCAGTACTTC.

The chain has TRBV6-1 and TRBJ2-5; the match to TRBD2 covers 9 bases. The CDR3 spans 16 residues. CDR1 and CDR2 (germline): MNHNS, SASEGT. V shed 5 bases and J 7 bases; nucleotides not matched to a gene: 14. CDR3 DNA: TGTGCCAGCAGTCAAGAAGCGGGAGGTTTGGCAGGGACCCAGTACTTC. The encoded protein is CASSQEAGGLAGTQYF.

This rearrangement joins TRBV6-5 to TRBJ2-1; D uncertain. The CDR3 totals 16 residues. V was clipped by 2 bases and J by 6 bases, with 17 bases between them. Germline CDR1 reads MNHEY; CDR2 reads SVGAGI. CDR3 sequence: CASSYRSGSYGNEQFF. As DNA, the CDR3 is TGTGCCAGCAGTTACAGGTCAGGAAGTTATGGCAATGAGCAGTTCTTC.

This clone has only a few counts. This rearrangement joins TRBV14 to TRBJ2-1, with D possibly matching TRBD2 (5 bases). The CDR3 loop spans 14 amino acids. Germline lookup yields CDR1 SGHDN and CDR2 FVKESK. Trimming took 4 bases from V and 3 from J, leaving 10 bases between them. The CDR3 spells CASSPRRDYNEQFF. In DNA, the CDR3 is TGTGCCAGCAGCCCTAGACGGGACTACAATGAGCAGTTCTTC.

The rearrangement joins TRBV5-1 to TRBJ2-7; 7 bases fit TRBD1. Trimming removed 4 bases from V and 1 base from J; junction bases left unmatched: 17. The germline CDR1 and CDR2 sequences are SGHRS and YFSETQ. The CDR3 runs 18 residues. CDR3 DNA: TGCGCCAGCAGCCCACCCGGAGCCGGGGCAGGGGGATCCTACGAGCAGTACTTC. Protein sequence: CASSPPGAGAGGSYEQYF. The whole variable domain, filled in from reference TRBV5-1 and TRBJ2-7, reads KAGVTQTPRYLIKTRGQQVTLSCSPISGHRSVSWYQQTPGQGLQFLFEYFSETQRNKGNFPGRFSGRQFSNSRSEMNVSTLELGDSALYLCASSPPGAGAGGSYEQYFGPGTRLTVT.

The chain couples TRBV7-9 to TRBJ1-2; a possible D gene is TRBD1 (6 bases). CDR1 is SEHNR, CDR2 FQNEAQ, per germline (reference sequence). The V end lost 4 bases, the J end lost 7 bases, and 13 bases lay between the germline ends. This CDR3 region has 13 residues. CDR3 sequence reads: CASSSRGQGGYTF. In DNA, the CDR3 is TGTGCCAGCAGCTCCAGGGGTCAGGGTGGCTACACCTTC.

This chain joins TRBV7-2 and TRBJ1-1; D is unresolved. V dropped 1 base and J dropped 5 bases, with 14 bases sitting between them. The CDR3 spans 15 residues. CDR1 is SGHTA and CDR2 is FQGNSA in the germline V gene. CDR3 DNA sequence: TGTGCCAGCAGCTTAGTAGGTCGCGGGAATACTGAAGCTTTCTTT. Residues: CASSLVGRGNTEAFF.

The J gene is TRBJ1-3, the V gene TRBV5-4, with 7 bases identical to TRBD1. CDR3 length: 16 residues. V shed 0 bases and J 2 bases; nucleotides not matched to a gene: 5. Per the germline V gene, CDR1 is SGHNT and CDR2 is YYREEE (reference sequence). The CDR3 region is CASSLVAGGTGNTIYF. DNA of the CDR3: TGTGCCAGCAGCTTGGTGGCAGGGGGGACTGGAAACACCATATATTTT.

The chain is built from TRBV5-1 and TRBJ2-1; D is unresolved. CDR1 SGHRS and CDR2 YFSETQ come from the germline V gene. V lost 0 bases, J lost 4 bases, and 11 bases lay in between. The CDR3 length is 15 residues. This chain's CDR3 is CASSLEGQVYNEQFF. CDR3 sequence (DNA): TGCGCCAGCAGCTTGGAAGGTCAGGTATACAATGAGCAGTTCTTC. The complete variable domain, with remaining parts taken from reference TRBV5-1 and TRBJ2-1, reads KAGVTQTPRYLIKTRGQQVTLSCSPISGHRSVSWYQQTPGQGLQFLFEYFSETQRNKGNFPGRFSGRQFSNSRSEMNVSTLELGDSALYLCASSLEGQVYNEQFFGPGTRLTVL.

Notes on this clone: Other DNA sequences in this specimen translate into the identical CDR3. The chain has TRBV3-1 (or the pseudogene TRBV3-2) and TRBJ2-1, with TRBD2 matching over 7 bases. CDR1 is LGHDT and CDR2 is YNNKEL in the germline V gene (reference sequence). Trimming removed 1 base from V and 0 bases from J; junction bases left unmatched: 0. This CDR3 is 15 amino acids long. CDR3 coding DNA: TGTGCCAGCAGCCAAGCTAGCGGCTCCTACAATGAGCAGTTCTTC. Translated: CASSQASGSYNEQFF.

The chain has TRBV27 and TRBJ2-3; 10 positions agree with TRBD1. Germline assignment: CDR1 MNHEY and CDR2 SMNVEV (reference sequence). V was clipped by 6 bases and J by 0 bases; unmatched bases: 12. This CDR3 contains 18 residues. CDR3 sequence: CASSLQTGGVGSTDTQYF. The CDR3 nucleotides are TGTGCCAGCAGCTTACAGACAGGGGGCGTTGGAAGCACAGATACGCAGTATTTT.

The genes are TRBV28 and TRBJ2-1; TRBD2 matches 11 bases. With 5 bases clipped from V and 5 bases from J, the junction kept 8 bases outside the gene matches. Germline loops: CDR1 MDHEN, CDR2 SYDVKM. This CDR3 contains 16 residues. CDR3 sequence (DNA): TGTGCCAGCAGTACCCCACTAGCGGGGGTCAACAATGAGCAGTTCTTC. Protein sequence: CASSTPLAGVNNEQFF.

In this sample, this clone turned up a few times. V usage is TRBV5-6 and J usage is TRBJ2-4, with D perhaps matching TRBD2 (6 bases). Germline V gene data show CDR1 as SGHDT and CDR2 as YYEEEE. V lost 1 base, J lost 10 bases, and 15 bases lay in between. CDR3 size: 14 residues. The CDR3 DNA sequence: TGTGCCAGCAGCTTGTCTGCGGGACGTCGGATTCAGTACTTC. Encoded protein: CASSLSAGRRIQYF.

The rearrangement links TRBV5-5 to TRBJ2-7, with 11 bases lining up with TRBD2. The junction had 7 bases not matched to a gene; V was cut back by 6 bases and J by 2 bases. CDR3 size: 15 residues. CDR1 SGHKS and CDR2 YYEKEE come from the germline V gene (reference sequence). The DNA for the CDR3 is TGTGCCAGCACCCGGGGGACTAGCGGAGCCTACGAGCAGTACTTC. Translated: CASTRGTSGAYEQYF.

This clone was observed a single time. In DNA, the CDR3 is TGTGCCAGTAGTACGGGACAGTTAAATCAGCCCCAGCATTTT. Its translation: CASSTGQLNQPQHF. The chain combines TRBV19 with TRBJ1-5, with 7 bases that match TRBD1. With V trimmed by 4 bases and J by 4 bases, 4 bases remained unmatched. CDR1 LNHDA and CDR2 SQIVND come from the germline V gene (reference sequence). The CDR3 runs 14 residues.

This clone was observed a handful of times. The genes are TRBV28 and TRBJ2-2; 7 nucleotides agree with TRBD2. With V trimmed by 3 bases and J by 7 bases, 5 bases remained unmatched. Germline V gene data show CDR1 as MDHEN and CDR2 as SYDVKM. CDR3 length: 14 residues. CDR3 sequence: CASSLGGEHGELFF. The CDR3 DNA sequence: TGTGCCAGCAGTTTGGGAGGGGAGCACGGGGAGCTGTTTTTT.

The table lists this clone with a count of one. The V call is TRBV28, the J call TRBJ2-6, with a weak D call TRBD1 (6 bases). The ends were cut back, 5 bases at V and 0 bases at J, with 14 bases in the middle. Per the germline V gene, CDR1 is MDHEN and CDR2 is SYDVKM. The CDR3 is 17 residues long. The CDR3 region has the DNA TGTGCCAGCAGTCGGGGACACTCTCTCTCTGGGGCCAACGTCCTGACTTTC. This codes for CASSRGHSLSGANVLTF.

The chain joins TRBV20-1 to TRBJ2-7; a possible D gene is TRBD1 (5 bases). The V gene's germline CDR1 is DFQATT and CDR2 SNEGSKA (reference sequence). The CDR3 extends over 11 amino acids. Trimming removed 6 bases at V and 2 bases at J, with 8 bases between. The DNA for the CDR3 is TGCAGTGCCCAGGGTACCTACGAGCAGTACTTC. Encoded protein: CSAQGTYEQYF.

The gene calls are TRBV12-3 or TRBV12-4 and TRBJ1-6; maybe TRBD1 (5 bases). The CDR3 has 12 residues. V lost 3 bases, J lost 13 bases, and 10 bases lay in between. CDR3 region: CASSFPGGPLHF. For the CDR3, the DNA is TGTGCCAGCAGTTTTCCGGGGGGTCCCCTCCACTTT.

The chain couples TRBV4-2 to TRBJ1-5; TRBD1 is a possible D gene (5 bases). V gave up 1 base and J gave up 6 bases, with 10 bases separating them. This CDR3 has 14 residues. Germline V gives CDR1 LGHNA, CDR2 YNFKEQ. Here the CDR3 reads CASSQAGKGQPQHF. The CDR3 coding sequence is TGTGCCAGCAGCCAAGCAGGGAAAGGTCAGCCCCAGCATTTT.

The gene calls are TRBV27 and TRBJ1-2; D call uncertain. Germline CDR1 reads MNHEY; CDR2 reads SMNVEV (reference sequence). This CDR3 comprises 14 residues. The germline V and J ends were trimmed by 2 bases and 1 base, with 8 bases remaining between them. CDR3 in amino acids: CASSLNVDNYGYTF. For the CDR3, the DNA is TGTGCCAGCAGTTTAAACGTAGATAACTATGGCTACACCTTC.